These 2 T cell receptor beta chains were sequenced from one sample in a study of blood T cell repertoires in COVID-19. Libraries were prepared by immunoSEQ multiplex PCR; TCRdb keeps only in-frame clonotypes and omits some of them. The data hold about 380,000 clones, with 85% observed a single time. Sequences were obtained from peripheral blood. The receptors come from a woman aged 18-30 years with acute or convalescent COVID-19.

The J gene is TRBJ2-7, the V gene TRBV6-5; 11 bases match TRBD2. Trimming took 6 bases from V and 2 from J; bases not matched to a gene: 6. The CDR3 is 15 amino acids. From germline, CDR1 is MNHEY and CDR2 SVGAGI. The CDR3 nucleotides are TGTGCCAGCAGCCATCGACTAGCGGGGACCTACGAGCAGTACTTC. The encoded protein is CASSHRLAGTYEQYF.

This clone was observed a handful of times. The CDR3 spells CASSDLTGDYGYTF. DNA for the CDR3: TGTGCCAGCAGTGACCTGACAGGGGACTATGGCTACACCTTC. The rearrangement links TRBV2 to TRBJ1-2; 8 nucleotides line up with TRBD1. V lost 3 bases to trimming and J lost 3 bases; unmatched junction nucleotides: 3. Per germline, CDR1 SNHLY and CDR2 FYNNEI. The CDR3 has 14 amino acids.